This T cell receptor (beta chain) was sequenced for a study of human T cells and chemical hapten exposure. Unique molecular identifiers were affixed to discrete cDNA molecules within the library. TCRdb used MiXCR to reprocess the RACE reads, holding one entry per CDR3 protein. The table has approximately 74,000 distinct CDR3 sequences, about 32% seen once; the top ten hold about 10%. Germline V gene lookup returns CDR1 MDHEN and CDR2 SYDVKM. V gave up 2 bases and J gave up 3 bases, with 8 bases separating them. This CDR3 has 13 amino acids. Time point noted: patch test 1, 2 weeks after DPC sensitization. Documented treatment: therapeutic diphenylcyclopropenone sensitization with weekly scalp DPC.

The material was whole blood, obtained in connection with sensitization to the hapten diphenylcyclopropenone (DPC). The gene calls are TRBV28 and TRBJ2-7, with a possible D match to TRBD1 (5 bases). The clonotype was recovered from a man aged 35-49 years with alopecia areata. Some clones in this sample may be carry-over from other donors' samples. The CDR3, as DNA: TGTGCCAGCAGTTTAGAGGACATCTACGAGCAGTACTTC. It encodes CASSLEDIYEQYF.